What follows are 9 T cell receptor beta chains derived from one specimen sequenced in a study of response to subunit inactivated influenza vaccine (dated by TCRdb to between 2018 and 2020). The library was prepared using RT-PCR. The listed sequencing device is Illumina HiSeq 2500. TCRdb handled the public reads itself, with Q25 trimming in fastp and clone calling in MiXCR, and kept productive beta chains. For every CDR3 protein sequence, its rows merge into one entry that carries the most common genes and DNA. Here the sample has hundreds of thousands of distinct CDR3 sequences; about a fifth occur a single time. The top ten clonotypes cover 11% of the sample. The sample here was PBMCs from blood, taken roughly 5 days after vaccination. Receptors were obtained from a man between 45 and 60 years old who received an inactivated influenza vaccine. Donor details come from another sample of the same person, matched by shared clones.

The chain combines TRBV5-5 with TRBJ2-1; 7 positions match TRBD2. The junction had 13 bases not matched to a gene; V was cut back by 0 bases and J by 7 bases. The CDR3 has 17 amino acids. CDR1 and CDR2 (germline): SGHKS, YYEKEE (reference sequence). CDR3 DNA: TGTGCCAGCAGCTTGGCCTCGGAGCGGGGCCCGTGGAATGAGCAGTTCTTC. This translates into CASSLASERGPWNEQFF.

This clonotype appeared a few times. The genes are TRBV28 and TRBJ2-7, with 8 bases lining up with TRBD2. This CDR3 is built from 19 residues. V shed 3 bases and J 0 bases; nucleotides not matched to a gene: 16. Germline loops: CDR1 MDHEN, CDR2 SYDVKM. CDR3 amino acids: CASSFALDLIAGSSYEQYF. CDR3 in DNA: TGTGCCAGCAGTTTCGCTCTAGATCTTATAGCGGGAAGCTCCTACGAGCAGTACTTC.

The chain combines TRBV12-3 or TRBV12-4 with TRBJ2-5; tentatively, D is TRBD2 (5 bases). CDR3 length equals 14 residues. The V and J ends lost 4 bases and 5 bases respectively, with 14 bases between them. Written as DNA, the CDR3 is TGTGCCAGCAGTTACGGACCCCCGGGGGAGACCCAGTACTTC. Translated, it gives CASSYGPPGETQYF.

The V call is TRBV20-1, the J call TRBJ2-7; D possibly corresponds to TRBD1 (5 bases). Germline CDR1 is DFQATT and CDR2 is SNEGSKA (reference sequence). The CDR3 is made up of 12 amino acids. V dropped 0 bases and J dropped 13 bases, with 16 bases sitting between them. Here the CDR3 reads CSARDLGPDRYF. In nucleotides, the CDR3 is TGCAGTGCTAGAGACCTAGGTCCCGACAGATACTTC.

J is TRBJ2-1 and V is TRBV11-3, with 9 bases aligning to TRBD2. The J segment lost 2 bases and the V segment lost 5 bases, leaving 4 bases of the junction unmatched. The CDR3 extends over 15 amino acids. From germline, CDR1 is SGHNT and CDR2 YENEEA. The chain's CDR3 is CASSPGTSTYNEQFF. CDR3 nucleotides: TGTGCCAGCAGCCCAGGGACTAGCACCTACAATGAGCAGTTCTTC.

This clonotype was observed once. The chain couples TRBV29-1 to TRBJ2-7, with D uncertain. Looked up from germline, CDR1 is SQVTM and CDR2 is ANQGSEA. The V gene lost 2 bases and the J gene lost 7 bases, with 9 bases spanning the gap. The CDR3 is 11 residues long. CDR3 loop: CSVEPQEEQYF. DNA for the CDR3: TGCAGCGTTGAACCGCAGGAAGAGCAGTACTTC.

This clonotype was seen more than once but under ten times. The J gene is TRBJ2-3, the V gene TRBV6-1; TRBD2 might be the D (5 bases). CDR1 and CDR2 (germline): MNHNS, SASEGT. This CDR3 comprises 13 residues. Trimming shortened V by 6 bases and J by 6 bases, and 13 bases separated the two germline ends. This CDR3 reads CASRRTRRDTQYF. The CDR3 nucleotides are TGTGCCAGCAGACGTACTAGGAGGGATACGCAGTATTTT.

The genes are TRBV2 and TRBJ2-5; D remains ambiguous. With 8 bases removed from V and 2 bases from J, the gap between germline ends came to 12 bases. Per germline, CDR1 SNHLY and CDR2 FYNNEI. The CDR3 length is 13 residues. CDR3 sequence reads: CASGRSLQETQYF. The CDR3 nucleotides are TGTGCCAGCGGAAGGAGTTTGCAAGAGACCCAGTACTTC.

This clonotype was detected a few times. The rearrangement uses TRBV4-1 and TRBJ1-1; TRBD1 matches 8 bases. Germline V lookup: CDR1 MGHRA, CDR2 YSYEKL. V lost 4 bases, J lost 8 bases, and 9 bases stayed unmatched. The CDR3 has 14 residues. The CDR3 DNA reads as TGCGCCAGCAGCCGGACAGGGTTGACGGGGGAAGCTTTCTTT. This gives the protein CASSRTGLTGEAFF.